Shown below are 26 T cell receptor beta chains from a single sample sequenced in a study of blood T cell repertoires in COVID-19 (dated by TCRdb to about 2020). Libraries were built with the immunoSEQ multiplex PCR assay. TCRdb provides this immuneACCESS table in a form limited to in-frame rearrangements. Some clones are lacking; in checked studies, under half of them reflect an unresolved V gene, and why the rest are absent is not known. The sample table holds about 310,000 clones, of which approximately 88% were seen once. The ten most abundant clones make up around 9.3% of the sample. Input material: PBMCs or T cells enriched from blood (not recorded which). The source of these receptors is a woman between 18 and 29 years old who had recovered from COVID-19.

This clone was observed once. This chain connects TRBV14 to TRBJ2-2, with 10 bases that match TRBD1. Germline lookup yields CDR1 SGHDN and CDR2 FVKESK. The CDR3 runs to 14 residues. V gave up 8 bases and J gave up 5 bases; unmatched junction bases: 5. CDR3 region: CASSLDRGTGELFF. CDR3 nucleotides: TGTGCCAGCTCCTTGGACAGGGGGACCGGGGAGCTGTTTTTT. Supplemented by reference TRBV14 and TRBJ2-2, the full variable domain reads EAGVTQFPSHSVIEKGQTVTLRCDPISGHDNLYWYRRVMGKEIKFLLHFVKESKQDESGMPNNRFLAERTGGTYSTLKVQPAELEDSGVYFCASSLDRGTGELFFGEGSRLTVL.

This chain uses TRBV29-1 with TRBJ1-2, with D uncertain. There are 13 residues in the CDR3. CDR1 and CDR2 (germline): SQVTM, ANQGSEA. Trimming pared 6 bases from V and 6 bases from J, leaving 17 bases between. The DNA for the CDR3 is TGCAGCGTCAGGTCGGGAGGGTTGAATGGCTACACCTTC. Its translation is CSVRSGGLNGYTF.

The chain uses TRBV7-3 and TRBJ2-6; D ambiguous. The germline V and J ends were trimmed by 5 bases and 1 base, with 6 bases remaining between them. The CDR3 has 14 residues. Germline V gene data show CDR1 as SGHTA and CDR2 as FQGTGA. This CDR3 is CASSRVSGANVLTF. In DNA, the CDR3 is TGTGCCAGCAGCCGAGTTTCTGGGGCCAACGTCCTGACTTTC.

The rearrangement links TRBV23-1 to TRBJ2-1; TRBD2 matches 7 bases. TRBV23-1 belongs to the ORF category, with a function that is uncertain. The J segment lost 3 bases and the V segment lost 1 base, leaving 9 bases of the junction unmatched. This CDR3 has 17 residues. The CDR3 is CASSQLISSGNYNEQFF. The CDR3 nucleotides read TGCGCCAGCAGTCAATTGATCTCTAGCGGAAACTACAATGAGCAGTTCTTC.

The chain recombines TRBV6-2 or TRBV6-3 with TRBJ1-1, with 12 bases identical to TRBD1. The CDR3 contains 18 residues. CDR1 is MNHEY and CDR2 is SVGEGT in the germline V gene. The junction had 10 bases not matched to a gene; V was cut back by 1 base and J by 4 bases. CDR3 nucleotide sequence: TGTGCCAGCAGTTACTTCCGGGACAGGGGGCGAGGGAGCACTGAAGCTTTCTTT. It translates to CASSYFRDRGRGSTEAFF.

This clone was found once. The chain couples TRBV11-2 to TRBJ1-2; unclear D gene. Germline CDR1 SGHAT, CDR2 FQNNGV. This CDR3 comprises 16 residues. The ends were cut back, 1 base at V and 4 bases at J, with 16 bases in the middle. The CDR3 protein is CASSLVVGNSGYGYTF. For the CDR3, the DNA is TGTGCCAGCAGCTTAGTGGTCGGGAATTCAGGCTATGGCTACACCTTC.

This clone was observed once. The gene calls are TRBV18 and TRBJ2-3; no reliable D call. The CDR3 runs to 14 residues. CDR1 is KGHSH, CDR2 LQKENI, per germline. Trimming stripped 3 bases from V and 6 bases from J, with 13 bases between. CDR3 bases: TGTGCCAGCTCACCTCGGAGTCCTGGGGATACGCAGTATTTT. This sequence encodes CASSPRSPGDTQYF.

This clone was seen a single time. The same CDR3 arises from other DNA sequences in this sample as well. The V gene is TRBV7-6, the J gene TRBJ2-5; no firm D call. V shed 2 bases and J shed 0 bases, with 7 bases lying between them. Germline lookup yields CDR1 SGHVS and CDR2 FNYEAQ. CDR3 length: 14 amino acids. The CDR3 bases are TGTGCCAGCAGCTTATTGCAGAACCAAGAGACCCAGTACTTC. As protein: CASSLLQNQETQYF.

This chain connects TRBV2 to TRBJ2-1; TRBD2 matches at 16 bases. The CDR3 runs 16 residues. Germline V CDR1 and CDR2: SNHLY, FYNNEI. V shed 11 bases and J 10 bases; nucleotides not matched to a gene: 14. The CDR3 DNA is TGTGCCTTATCCGGGACTAGCGGGAGGGCCTTTGGGGAGCAGTTCTTC. Its translation is CALSGTSGRAFGEQFF. The full variable domain, in which reference TRBV2 and TRBJ2-1 provide the parts outside the CDR3, is EPEVTQTPSHQVTQMGQEVILRCVPISNHLYFYWYRQILGQKVEFLVSFYNNEISEKSEIFDDQFSVERPDGSNFTLKIRSTKLEDSAMYFCALSGTSGRAFGEQFFGPGTRLTVL.

The rearrangement joins TRBV19 to TRBJ2-7; 8 positions agree with TRBD1. Looked up from germline, CDR1 is LNHDA and CDR2 is SQIVND (reference sequence). V lost 7 bases to trimming and J lost 5 bases; unmatched junction nucleotides: 7. The CDR3 is 13 residues long. The CDR3 reads CASTATGEHEQYF. The DNA for the CDR3 is TGTGCCAGTACCGCGACAGGGGAACACGAGCAGTACTTC.

The chain combines TRBV19 with TRBJ2-7; 8 positions agree with TRBD1. In germline, CDR1 is LNHDA, CDR2 SQIVND (reference sequence). V lost 1 base and J lost 7; bases outside the gene matches: 9. The CDR3 is 15 residues long. For the CDR3, the DNA is TGTGCCAGTAGTATAGTGGCAGGGGGCTTCCAGGAGCAGTACTTC. This codes for CASSIVAGGFQEQYF.

The CDR3 protein is CASSLIGAEETQYF. DNA of the CDR3: TGTGCCAGCAGTTTAATTGGGGCAGAAGAGACCCAGTACTTC. V is TRBV28 and J is TRBJ2-5; D is possibly TRBD1 (5 bases). The CDR3 extends over 14 amino acids. Per the germline V gene, CDR1 is MDHEN and CDR2 is SYDVKM. The V and J ends lost 2 bases and 3 bases respectively, with 10 bases between them. Together with reference TRBV28 and TRBJ2-5, the CDR3 gives the full variable domain: DVKVTQSSRYLVKRTGEKVFLECVQDMDHENMFWYRQDPGLGLRLIYFSYDVKMKEKGDIPEGYSVSREKKERFSLILESASTNQTSMYLCASSLIGAEETQYFGPGTRLLVL.

The chain joins TRBV27 to TRBJ2-5, with D possibly TRBD2 on 5 matching bases. The CDR3 has 13 residues. From germline, CDR1 is MNHEY and CDR2 SMNVEV (reference sequence). The ends were cut back, 3 bases at V and 4 bases at J, with 9 bases in the middle. The CDR3 coding sequence is TGTGCCAGCAGTTTTGCCGGAGGAGAGACCCAGTACTTC. Translation: CASSFAGGETQYF.

V usage is TRBV7-2 and J usage is TRBJ1-2, with D possibly TRBD1 on 5 matching bases. This CDR3 is 12 amino acids long. V was shortened by 4 bases and J by 7 bases, with 10 bases between the two germline ends. Germline V CDR1 and CDR2: SGHTA, FQGNSA. The CDR3 DNA follows: TGTGCCAGCAGCTGGGAGGGGCTTGGCTACACCTTC. Translated, it gives CASSWEGLGYTF.

The rearrangement joins TRBV2 to TRBJ2-2; D is uncertain. Germline-derived CDR1 and CDR2 are SNHLY and FYNNEI. This CDR3 is 15 amino acids long. V lost 2 bases and J 4 bases, leaving 11 bases between the germline ends. The CDR3 reads CASSETRFGTGELFF. The DNA of the CDR3 is TGTGCCAGCAGTGAAACTCGCTTTGGCACCGGGGAGCTGTTTTTT. The full variable domain, completed using reference TRBV2 and TRBJ2-2, is EPEVTQTPSHQVTQMGQEVILRCVPISNHLYFYWYRQILGQKVEFLVSFYNNEISEKSEIFDDQFSVERPDGSNFTLKIRSTKLEDSAMYFCASSETRFGTGELFFGEGSRLTVL.

This rearrangement joins TRBV27 to TRBJ2-2, with 7 bases that match TRBD1. With 5 bases clipped from V and 4 bases from J, the junction kept 10 bases outside the gene matches. Germline values: CDR1 MNHEY, CDR2 SMNVEV (reference sequence). This CDR3 comprises 16 residues. DNA for the CDR3: TGTGCCAGCAGTCCACTACCCGACAGGGTCACCGGGGAGCTGTTTTTT. Translating it yields CASSPLPDRVTGELFF.

J is TRBJ1-4 and V is TRBV7-6; the D gene is possibly TRBD1 (6 bases). The CDR3 runs to 15 residues. Per the germline V gene, CDR1 is SGHVS and CDR2 is FNYEAQ. V lost 2 bases to trimming and J lost 4 bases, with 11 bases between them. The CDR3, as DNA: TGTGCCAGCAGCTTACGCACAGGGAGTAATGAAAAACTGTTTTTT. This encodes CASSLRTGSNEKLFF.

This chain links TRBV2 with TRBJ2-3; 11 bases align to TRBD2. The CDR3 covers 18 residues. From germline, CDR1 is SNHLY and CDR2 FYNNEI. The V gene end was trimmed by 3 bases and the J gene end by 0 bases; junction bases not matched to a gene: 8. The chain's CDR3 is CASSEGLAVESSTDTQYF. CDR3 in DNA: TGTGCCAGCAGTGAGGGACTAGCGGTAGAATCTAGCACAGATACGCAGTATTTT.

This chain joins TRBV28 and TRBJ1-2; 10 positions agree with TRBD1. In germline, CDR1 is MDHEN, CDR2 SYDVKM. CDR3 length: 14 residues. V was clipped by 10 bases and J by 9 bases; unmatched bases: 14. CDR3 protein: CAIGDRGRSGSYTF. CDR3 DNA sequence: TGTGCCATCGGGGACAGGGGCCGCTCGGGAAGCTACACCTTC.

The chain combines TRBV7-9 with TRBJ2-6, with TRBD1 identical over 11 bases. J lost 2 bases, V lost 5 bases, and 2 bases had no gene match. Germline V gives CDR1 SEHNR, CDR2 FQNEAQ (reference sequence). This CDR3 has 16 amino acids. DNA of the CDR3: TGTGCCAGCAGCCAGGGACAGGGGGCTGGGGCCAACGTCCTGACTTTC. The encoded protein is CASSQGQGAGANVLTF. Together with reference TRBV7-9 and TRBJ2-6, the CDR3 gives the full variable domain: DTGVSQNPRHKITKRGQNVTFRCDPISEHNRLYWYRQTLGQGPEFLTYFQNEAQLEKSRLLSDRFSAERPKGSFSTLEIQRTEQGDSAMYLCASSQGQGAGANVLTFGAGSRLTVL.

The chain recombines TRBV10-3 with TRBJ1-1; 7 nucleotides line up with TRBD1. The CDR3 is made up of 13 amino acids. V shed 10 bases and J 5 bases; nucleotides not matched to a gene: 10. Germline loops: CDR1 ENHRY, CDR2 SYGVKD. CDR3 sequence (DNA): TGTGCCACCCAGGGGGGTCTTGGTACTGAAGCTTTCTTT. It yields the protein CATQGGLGTEAFF.

The chain uses TRBV11-2 and TRBJ2-1; 9 bases fit TRBD2. The CDR3 length is 15 residues. Germline CDR1 is SGHAT and CDR2 is FQNNGV. The ends lost 1 base at V and 5 bases at J; junction bases unmatched: 3. The DNA of the CDR3 is TGTGCCAGCAGCTTAGGGCGGGGGGGCCACAATGAGCAGTTCTTC. Its protein is CASSLGRGGHNEQFF.

This chain joins TRBV5-4 and TRBJ1-5; 9 positions match TRBD1. Looked up from germline, CDR1 is SGHNT and CDR2 is YYREEE (reference sequence). V gave up 4 bases and J gave up 1 base; unmatched junction bases: 3. The length of the CDR3 is 15 residues. The CDR3: CASSTGTGSNQPQHF. The CDR3 bases are TGTGCCAGCAGCACCGGGACAGGGAGCAATCAGCCCCAGCATTTT.

This sequence joins TRBV2 and TRBJ1-5; D not resolved. Germline V gene lookup returns CDR1 SNHLY and CDR2 FYNNEI. Trimming shortened V by 3 bases and J by 4 bases, and 10 bases separated the two germline ends. CDR3 length: 14 amino acids. The CDR3 DNA is TGTGCCAGCAGTGATCGACAATTAAATCAGCCCCAGCATTTT. This codes for CASSDRQLNQPQHF.

The chain joins TRBV3-1 (or the pseudogene TRBV3-2) to TRBJ1-2; a weak D match, TRBD1 (6 bases). The CDR3 covers 16 residues. Germline V lookup: CDR1 LGHDT, CDR2 YNNKEL (reference sequence). V was shortened by 3 bases and J by 8 bases, with 22 bases between the two germline ends. The CDR3 DNA follows: TGTGCCAGCAGCCAGGGGGCACCGAACGAGTTTAGGGGCTACACCTTC. Protein sequence: CASSQGAPNEFRGYTF.

V gene TRBV9 combines with J gene TRBJ2-1; tentative D call: TRBD2 (6 bases). The germline V and J ends were trimmed by 4 bases and 1 base, with 24 bases remaining between them. The CDR3 sequence is 19 residues long. Germline lookup yields CDR1 SGDLS and CDR2 YYNGEE. The DNA of the CDR3 is TGTGCCAGCAGCCGTTCCGGGGGTCACTTGGATTTGTCCTACAATGAGCAGTTCTTC. Translated: CASSRSGGHLDLSYNEQFF.